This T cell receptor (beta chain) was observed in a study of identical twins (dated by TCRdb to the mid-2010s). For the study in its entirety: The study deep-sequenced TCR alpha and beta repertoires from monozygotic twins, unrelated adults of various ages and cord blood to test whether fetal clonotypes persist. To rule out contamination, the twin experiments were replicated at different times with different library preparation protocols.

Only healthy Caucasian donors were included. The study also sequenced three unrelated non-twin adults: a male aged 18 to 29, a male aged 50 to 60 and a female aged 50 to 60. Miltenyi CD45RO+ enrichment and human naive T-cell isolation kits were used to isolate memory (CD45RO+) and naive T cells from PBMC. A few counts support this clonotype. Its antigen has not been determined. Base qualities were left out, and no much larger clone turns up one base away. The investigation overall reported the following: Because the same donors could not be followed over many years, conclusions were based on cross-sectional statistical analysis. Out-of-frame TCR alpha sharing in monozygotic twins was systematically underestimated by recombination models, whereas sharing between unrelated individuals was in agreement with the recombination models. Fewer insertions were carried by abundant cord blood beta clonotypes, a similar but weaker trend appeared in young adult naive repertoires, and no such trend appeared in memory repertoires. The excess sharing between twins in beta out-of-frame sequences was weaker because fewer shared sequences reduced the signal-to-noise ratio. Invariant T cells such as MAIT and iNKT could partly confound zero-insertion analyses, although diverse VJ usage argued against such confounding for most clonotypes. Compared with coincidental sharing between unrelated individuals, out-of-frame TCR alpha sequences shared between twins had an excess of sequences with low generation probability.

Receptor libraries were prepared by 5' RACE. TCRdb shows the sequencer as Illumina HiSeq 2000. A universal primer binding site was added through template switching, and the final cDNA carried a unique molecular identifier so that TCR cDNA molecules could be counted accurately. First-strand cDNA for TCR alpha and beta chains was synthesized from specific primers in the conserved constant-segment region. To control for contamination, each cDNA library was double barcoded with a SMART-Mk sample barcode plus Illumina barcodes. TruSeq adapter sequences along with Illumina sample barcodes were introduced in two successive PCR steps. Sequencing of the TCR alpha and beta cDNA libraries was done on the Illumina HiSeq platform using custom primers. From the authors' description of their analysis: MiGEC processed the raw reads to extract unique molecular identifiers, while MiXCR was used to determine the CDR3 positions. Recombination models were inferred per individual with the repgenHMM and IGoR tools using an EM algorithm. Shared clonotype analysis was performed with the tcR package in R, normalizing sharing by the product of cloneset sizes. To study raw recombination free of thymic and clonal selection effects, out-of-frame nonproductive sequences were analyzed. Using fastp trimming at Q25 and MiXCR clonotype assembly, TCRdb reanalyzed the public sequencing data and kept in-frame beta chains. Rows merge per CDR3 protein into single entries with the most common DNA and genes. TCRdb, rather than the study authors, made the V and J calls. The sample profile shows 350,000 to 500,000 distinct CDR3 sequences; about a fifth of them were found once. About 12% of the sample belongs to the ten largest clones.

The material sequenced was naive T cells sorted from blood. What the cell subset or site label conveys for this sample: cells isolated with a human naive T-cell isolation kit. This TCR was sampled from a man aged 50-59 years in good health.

The CDR3 corresponds to CSGLAGGLADTQYF. The nucleotides are TGCAGCGGACTAGCGGGGGGCCTCGCAGATACGCAGTATTTT. The V and J genes are TRBV20-1 and TRBJ2-3, with TRBD2 matching 14 junction bases. Inclusive of the bounding cysteine and phenylalanine, the CDR3 is 14 residues long. CDR3 DNA only is kept here, 42 bases in frame from base 1. Based on the germline V gene (reference sequence), the CDR1 and CDR2 sequences are DFQATT and SNEGSKA.